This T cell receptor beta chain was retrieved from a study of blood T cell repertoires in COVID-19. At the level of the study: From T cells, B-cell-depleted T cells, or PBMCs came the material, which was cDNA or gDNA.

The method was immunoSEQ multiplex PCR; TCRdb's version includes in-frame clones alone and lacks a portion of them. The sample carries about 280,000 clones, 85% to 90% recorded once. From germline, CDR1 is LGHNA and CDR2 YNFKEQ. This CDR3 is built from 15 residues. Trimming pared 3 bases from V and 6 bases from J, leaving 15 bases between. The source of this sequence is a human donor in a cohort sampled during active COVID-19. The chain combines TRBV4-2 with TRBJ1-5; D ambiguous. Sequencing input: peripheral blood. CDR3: CASSHGTFGSQPQHF. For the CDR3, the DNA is TGTGCCAGCAGCCACGGAACTTTTGGGAGTCAGCCCCAGCATTTT.